Below, 20 T cell receptor beta chains from the same sample are listed, as sequenced in a study of T cells in women clearing cervical HPV infection. Profiled with immunoSEQ multiplex PCR; TCRdb holds only in-frame clones, not every one. The listing contains 20,000 to 25,000 clones. Material: blood buffy coat. These receptors originate from a woman aged 18 to 75 with a cervical HPV16 infection that either progressed to CIN3+ or cleared (not recorded which).

As concerns this clone: With the read ending 3 residues before the CDR3 end, the germline J gene is used to fill in that end. The V call is TRBV28, the J call TRBJ2-1; 7 nucleotides align to TRBD1. V was clipped by 5 bases and J by 5 bases; unmatched bases: 9. Germline V CDR1 and CDR2: MDHEN, SYDVKM. The CDR3 totals 15 residues. The DNA read from the CDR3 is TGTGCCAGCAGTGCGCCATCCACAGGGGACAATGAG. It is translated as CASSAPSTGDNE. The complete CDR3 sequence is CASSAPSTGDNEQFF. Using reference TRBV28 and TRBJ2-1 for the parts outside the CDR3, the full variable domain is DVKVTQSSRYLVKRTGEKVFLECVQDMDHENMFWYRQDPGLGLRLIYFSYDVKMKEKGDIPEGYSVSREKKERFSLILESASTNQTSMYLCASSAPSTGDNEQFFGPGTRLTVL.

Regarding this clone: The read ends 3 residues before the CDR3 terminus; that terminus is restored from the germline J gene. The chain carries TRBV5-1 and TRBJ1-4, with 10 bases matching TRBD1. The length of the CDR3 is 15 residues. The germline V gene has CDR1 SGHRS and CDR2 YFSETQ. CDR3 DNA (partial): TGCGCCAGCAGCTTTACCGGGACAGGGGTTTTATCA. It encodes CASSFTGTGVLS. The full CDR3 is CASSFTGTGVLSLFF.

Worth noting for this clone: The CDR3 extends 3 residues past the end of the read, so its final part is completed from the germline J gene. The gene calls are TRBV20-1 and TRBJ2-7; D possibly uses TRBD1 or TRBD2 (5 bases each). V gave up 2 bases and J gave up 2 bases, with 13 bases separating them. Looked up from germline, CDR1 is DFQATT and CDR2 is SNEGSKA (reference sequence). The CDR3 loop spans 14 amino acids. The DNA read from the CDR3 is TGCAGTGCTAGATACAGGAGGCACCCCTACGAG. Translation: CSARYRRHPYE. The full-length CDR3 reads as CSARYRRHPYEQYF.

The CDR3 spells CAWIAGFNYGQYF. The DNA read from the CDR3 is TGTGCCTGGATAGCGGGGTTTAACTATGGT. This chain links TRBV30 with TRBJ2-4; 8 bases match TRBD2. The CDR3 is cut off 3 residues early in the read; its end comes from the germline J gene. Germline CDR1 reads GTSNPN; CDR2 reads SVGIG (reference sequence). This CDR3 is 13 amino acids long.

Concerning this clone itself: The CDR3 end is not reached by the read, which stops 3 residues before it; the germline J gene fills it in. The chain couples TRBV7-4 to TRBJ1-2; weak D call: TRBD1 (6 bases). V gave up 5 bases and J gave up 0 bases, with 13 bases separating them. Germline-derived CDR1 and CDR2 are SGHVT and SQSDAQ. This CDR3 contains 15 residues. This CDR3 is CASSLGDIPNYGYTF. Partial CDR3 DNA: TGTGCCAGCAGCCTAGGGGACATTCCTAACTATGGC.

As to this clone: The sequenced fragment ends 3 residues before the CDR3 boundary, so the rest is inferred from the germline J gene. The chain joins TRBV7-9 to TRBJ2-3; D is unclear. V was pared by 3 bases and J by 5 bases, with 9 bases between. In germline, CDR1 is SEHNR, CDR2 FQNEAQ (reference sequence). The CDR3 runs to 13 residues. CDR3 sequence: CASSFEGGDTQYF. CDR3 DNA, as far as it was read: TGTGCCAGCAGCTTTGAAGGTGGAGATACG.

Regarding this clone: The CDR3 extends 3 residues past the end of the read, so its final part is completed from the germline J gene. The chain employs TRBV7-9 and TRBJ2-3, with D possibly TRBD2 on 5 matching bases. Trimming stripped 7 bases from V and 5 bases from J, with 19 bases between. This CDR3 has 15 amino acids. Germline assignment: CDR1 SEHNR and CDR2 FQNEAQ (reference sequence). CDR3 sequence reads: CASTPSRGAKDTQYF. CDR3 DNA (partial): TGTGCCAGCACCCCTAGCCGGGGTGCGAAAGATACG.

On this clone itself: The CDR3 end lies 3 residues beyond the end of the read and is filled in from the germline J gene. This chain joins TRBV7-2 and TRBJ1-2; D is perhaps TRBD1 (5 bases). The CDR3 consists of 14 residues. Per the germline V gene, CDR1 is SGHTA and CDR2 is FQGNSA. CDR3 DNA, as far as it was read: TGTGCCAGCAGCTGGGGGACTAGGTCTCGAGAC. Translating gives CASSWGTRSRD. The CDR3, in full, reads CASSWGTRSRDYTF.

Details on this clone: Coverage ceases 3 residues before the CDR3 finishes, and the germline J gene fills in the end. The chain joins TRBV6-2 or TRBV6-3 to TRBJ2-3; TRBD1 agrees at 9 bases. Germline CDR1 is MNHEY and CDR2 is SVGEGT. There are 15 residues in the CDR3. The CDR3 bases that were read are TGTGCCAGCAGTTACCTCGGGACAGGGAGGGAGACG. Translated: CASSYLGTGRET. The full CDR3 protein is CASSYLGTGRETQYF.

Turning to this clone: The read ends 3 residues shy of where the CDR3 ends; the end is completed using the germline J gene. The genes are TRBV12-3 or TRBV12-4 and TRBJ2-3, with D perhaps matching TRBD1 or TRBD2 (6 bases each). The CDR3 runs to 16 residues. V lost 7 bases and J lost 7, with 24 bases in between. CDR3 DNA, as far as it was read: TGTGCCAGCACCCCTGCGGCGGGACACGCCTACCATACG. Its translation: CASTPAAGHAYHT. The CDR3 as a whole reads CASTPAAGHAYHTQYF.

Turning to this clone: At one end the junction does not follow the germline gene, possibly because of a read error. Sequencing ends 3 residues short of the CDR3 end; the germline J gene provides the rest. The rearrangement uses TRBV18 and TRBJ1-1; TRBD1 is a possible D gene (5 bases). CDR1 and CDR2 from the germline V gene are KGHSH and LQKENI. The CDR3 length is 15 residues. The CDR3 DNA, read in part, is TGTGACAGCTCACCACGGGCAGGGAAGGGCACTGAA. Translating it yields CDSSPRAGKGTE. The entire CDR3 is CDSSPRAGKGTEAFF.

Regarding this clone: From the germline J gene comes the end of the CDR3, since the read stops 3 residues before it. The chain links TRBV29-1 to TRBJ2-1; TRBD1 matches at 10 bases. The CDR3 extends over 15 amino acids. Germline assignment: CDR1 SQVTM and CDR2 ANQGSEA. V was clipped by 3 bases and J by 5 bases; unmatched bases: 7. The covered CDR3 bases are TGCAGCGTTGAGCCCGGGACAGGGGCTAACAATGAG. Protein product: CSVEPGTGANNE. The entire CDR3 reads CSVEPGTGANNEQFF.

As concerns this clone: The CDR3 goes on 3 residues after the read ends, and that part is filled in from the germline J gene. This chain uses TRBV19 with TRBJ1-1; 11 bases are a match to TRBD1. V lost 4 bases, J lost 7 bases, and 14 bases stayed unmatched. Germline assignment: CDR1 LNHDA and CDR2 SQIVND (reference sequence). The CDR3 runs to 17 residues. The CDR3 is CASSTRSTGTGGFEAFF. The covered CDR3 bases are TGTGCCAGTAGTACTCGTAGCACCGGGACAGGGGGTTTTGAA.

As to this clone: Read sequence stops 3 residues before the CDR3 end, and the germline J gene provides the missing end. The chain is built from TRBV18 and TRBJ2-7; 8 bases fit TRBD2. The germline V gene encodes CDR1 KGHSH and CDR2 LQKENI. This CDR3 comprises 15 residues. V lost 2 bases and J lost 5; bases outside the gene matches: 8. The sequenced part of the CDR3 DNA is TGTGCCAGCTCACCATTTTTCAGCGGGAGCGACGAG. It is translated as CASSPFFSGSDE. The CDR3, in full, reads CASSPFFSGSDEQYF.

A remark on this clone: The CDR3 extends 3 residues past the end of the read, so its final part is completed from the germline J gene. This chain uses TRBV19 with TRBJ1-2; weak D call: TRBD1 (5 bases). The germline gives CDR1 LNHDA, CDR2 SQIVND (reference sequence). The CDR3 loop spans 16 amino acids. The CDR3 spells CASSIGTGQEGNGYTF. The CDR3 bases that were read are TGTGCCAGTAGTATAGGAACTGGGCAGGAGGGGAACGGC.

About this clone itself: The sequenced fragment ends 3 residues before the CDR3 boundary, so the rest is inferred from the germline J gene. This chain uses TRBV7-9 with TRBJ1-2, with 7 bases aligning to TRBD1. CDR1 is SEHNR, CDR2 FQNEAQ, per germline (reference sequence). The CDR3 contains 13 residues. The sequenced part of the CDR3 DNA is TGTGCCAGCAGCTCTACAGGGGAAAATGAC. Its translation: CASSSTGEND. From start to end, the CDR3 is CASSSTGENDYTF.

In regard to this clone: The read gets to within 3 residues of the CDR3 end, and the germline J gene fills in the rest. The rearrangement uses TRBV7-9 and TRBJ2-3, with D perhaps matching TRBD2 (6 bases). The germline CDR1 and CDR2 sequences are SEHNR and FQNEAQ (reference sequence). The CDR3 runs to 15 residues. The germline V and J ends were trimmed by 5 bases and 3 bases, with 15 bases remaining between them. The part of the CDR3 DNA that was read is TGTGCCAGCAGCACGGGACCGGGGGAAACAGATACG. Translation: CASSTGPGETDT. The entire CDR3 sequence reads CASSTGPGETDTQYF.

For this clone: The sequence runs out 3 residues before the end of the CDR3; the remainder is reconstructed from the germline J gene. J is TRBJ2-3 and V is TRBV30, with 7 bases that match TRBD2. There are 12 residues in the CDR3. The germline gives CDR1 GTSNPN, CDR2 SVGIG (reference sequence). V lost 5 bases, J lost 4 bases, and 3 bases stayed unmatched. The sequenced part of the CDR3 DNA is TGTGCCTGGGCCGGGGGGTCAGATACG. Its translation: CAWAGGSDT. The CDR3 in full is CAWAGGSDTQYF. The variable domain in full, with the rest retrieved from reference TRBV30 and TRBJ2-3, is SQTIHQWPATLVQPVGSPLSLECTVEGTSNPNLYWYRQAAGRGLQLLFYSVGIGQISSEVPQNLSASRPQDRQFILSSKKLLLSDSGFYLCAWAGGSDTQYFGPGTRLTVL.

Note on this clone: The junction and the germline gene differ at one end; a read error may be behind it. Read data end 3 residues before the CDR3 end; the end is taken from the germline J gene. This chain connects TRBV4-2 to TRBJ1-2, with a possible D match to TRBD1 (5 bases). The germline V gene has CDR1 LGHNA and CDR2 YNFKEQ. The CDR3 loop spans 14 amino acids. Here the CDR3 reads CASSQDGRDYGYTF. The part of the CDR3 DNA that was read is TGCGCCAGCAGCCAAGACGGCAGGGACTATGGC.

Worth noting for this clone: The CDR3 extends 3 residues past the end of the read, so its final part is completed from the germline J gene. The V and J genes are TRBV18 and TRBJ2-2; perhaps TRBD1 as D (5 bases). The length of the CDR3 is 16 residues. Germline CDR1 reads KGHSH; CDR2 reads LQKENI. CDR3 DNA (partial): TGTGCCAGCTCACCACCGCAAGGGTCTGGGGCCAACGTG. Protein sequence: CASSPPQGSGANV. Given in full, the CDR3 is CASSPPQGSGANVLFF.